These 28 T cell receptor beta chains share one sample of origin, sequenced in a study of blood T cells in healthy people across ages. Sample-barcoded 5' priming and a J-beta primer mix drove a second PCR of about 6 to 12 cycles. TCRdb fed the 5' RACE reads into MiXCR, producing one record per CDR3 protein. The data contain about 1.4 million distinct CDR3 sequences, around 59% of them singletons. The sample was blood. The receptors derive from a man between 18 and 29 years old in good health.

Here the CDR3 DNA reads TGTGCCAGCAGTTATGGCCATGCGAACACAGATACGCAGTATTTT. It translates to CASSYGHANTDTQYF. The chain couples TRBV28 to TRBJ2-3; unclear D gene. Germline V gene sequence: CDR1 MDHEN, CDR2 SYDVKM. The V end lost 4 bases, the J end lost 2 bases, and 13 bases lay between the germline ends. The CDR3 spans 15 residues. Supplemented by reference TRBV28 and TRBJ2-3, the full variable domain reads DVKVTQSSRYLVKRTGEKVFLECVQDMDHENMFWYRQDPGLGLRLIYFSYDVKMKEKGDIPEGYSVSREKKERFSLILESASTNQTSMYLCASSYGHANTDTQYFGPGTRLTVL.

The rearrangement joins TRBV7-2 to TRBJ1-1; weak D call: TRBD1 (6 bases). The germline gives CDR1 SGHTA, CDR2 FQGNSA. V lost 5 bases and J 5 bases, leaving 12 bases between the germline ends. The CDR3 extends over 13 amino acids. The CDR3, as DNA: TGTGCCAGCAGCGTATCACAGGGTACTGAAGCTTTCTTT. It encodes CASSVSQGTEAFF.

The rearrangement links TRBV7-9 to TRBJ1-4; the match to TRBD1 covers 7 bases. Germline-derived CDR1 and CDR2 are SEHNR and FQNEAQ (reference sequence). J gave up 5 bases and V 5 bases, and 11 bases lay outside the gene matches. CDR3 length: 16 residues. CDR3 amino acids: CASSPRQGSWNEKLFF. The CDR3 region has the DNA TGTGCCAGCAGCCCACGACAGGGCTCTTGGAATGAAAAACTGTTTTTT.

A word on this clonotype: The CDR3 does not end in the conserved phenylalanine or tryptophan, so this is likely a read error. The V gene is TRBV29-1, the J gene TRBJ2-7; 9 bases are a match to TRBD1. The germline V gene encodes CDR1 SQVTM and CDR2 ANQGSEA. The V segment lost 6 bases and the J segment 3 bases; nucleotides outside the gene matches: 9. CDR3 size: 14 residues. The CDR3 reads CSVAPGQGHYEQYL. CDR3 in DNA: TGCAGCGTGGCACCGGGACAGGGACACTACGAGCAGTACCTC.

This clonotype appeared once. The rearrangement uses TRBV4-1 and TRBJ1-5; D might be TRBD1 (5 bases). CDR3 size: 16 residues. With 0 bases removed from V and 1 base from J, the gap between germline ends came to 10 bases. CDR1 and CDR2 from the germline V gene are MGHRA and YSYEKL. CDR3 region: CASSQDGGGSNQPQHF. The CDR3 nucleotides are TGCGCCAGCAGCCAAGATGGGGGGGGAAGCAATCAGCCCCAGCATTTT.

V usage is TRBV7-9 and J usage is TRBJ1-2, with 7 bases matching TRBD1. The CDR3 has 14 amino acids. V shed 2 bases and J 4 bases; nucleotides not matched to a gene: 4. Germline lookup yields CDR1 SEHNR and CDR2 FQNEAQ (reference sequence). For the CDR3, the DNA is TGTGCCAGCAGCTTATCGGGACAGTTCTATGGCTACACCTTC. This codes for CASSLSGQFYGYTF.

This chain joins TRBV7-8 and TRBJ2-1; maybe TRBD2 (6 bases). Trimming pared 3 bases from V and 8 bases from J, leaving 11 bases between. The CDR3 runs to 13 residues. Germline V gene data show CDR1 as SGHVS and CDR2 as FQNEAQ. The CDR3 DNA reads TGTGCCAGCAGCTTCTCGAGGGAGGATGAGCAGTTCTTC. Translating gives CASSFSREDEQFF.

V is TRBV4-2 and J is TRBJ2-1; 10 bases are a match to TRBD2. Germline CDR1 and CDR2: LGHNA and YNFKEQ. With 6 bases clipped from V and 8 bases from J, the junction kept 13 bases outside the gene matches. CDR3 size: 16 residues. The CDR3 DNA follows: TGTGCCAGCAGAAGAGAAGCGGGAGGGCCAAGGGATGAGCAGTTCTTC. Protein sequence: CASRREAGGPRDEQFF.

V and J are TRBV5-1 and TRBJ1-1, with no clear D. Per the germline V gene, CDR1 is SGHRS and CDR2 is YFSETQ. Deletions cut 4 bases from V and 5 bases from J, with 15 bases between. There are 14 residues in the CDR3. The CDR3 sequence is CASSPRRARTEAFF. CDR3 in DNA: TGCGCCAGCAGCCCTCGGAGGGCGCGAACTGAAGCTTTCTTT.

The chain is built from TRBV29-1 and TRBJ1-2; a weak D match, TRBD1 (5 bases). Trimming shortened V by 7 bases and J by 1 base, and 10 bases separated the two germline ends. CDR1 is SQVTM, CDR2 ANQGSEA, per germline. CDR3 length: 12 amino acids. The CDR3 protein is CSAPRGNYGYTF. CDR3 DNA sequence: TGCAGCGCCCCGAGGGGTAACTATGGCTACACCTTC.

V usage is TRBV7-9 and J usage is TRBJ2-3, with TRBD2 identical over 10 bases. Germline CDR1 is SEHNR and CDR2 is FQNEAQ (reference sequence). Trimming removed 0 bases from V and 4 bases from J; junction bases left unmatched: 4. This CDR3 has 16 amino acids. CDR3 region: CASSLAGGLAPDTQYF. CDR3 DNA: TGTGCCAGCAGCTTAGCAGGGGGACTAGCGCCAGATACGCAGTATTTT.

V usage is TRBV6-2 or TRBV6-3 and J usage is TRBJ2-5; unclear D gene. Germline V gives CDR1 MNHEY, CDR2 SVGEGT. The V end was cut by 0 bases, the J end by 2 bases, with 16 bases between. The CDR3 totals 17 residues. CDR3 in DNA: TGTGCCAGCAGTTACTCGTTCGTACCAGCGAGGCAAGAGACCCAGTACTTC. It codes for CASSYSFVPARQETQYF.

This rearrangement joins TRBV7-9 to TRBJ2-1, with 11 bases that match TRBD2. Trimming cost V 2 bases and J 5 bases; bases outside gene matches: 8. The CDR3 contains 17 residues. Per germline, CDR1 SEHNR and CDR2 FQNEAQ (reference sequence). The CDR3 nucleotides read TGTGCCAGCAGCTTATCTGCTAGCGGGAGGACCAACAATGAGCAGTTCTTC. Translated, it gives CASSLSASGRTNNEQFF.

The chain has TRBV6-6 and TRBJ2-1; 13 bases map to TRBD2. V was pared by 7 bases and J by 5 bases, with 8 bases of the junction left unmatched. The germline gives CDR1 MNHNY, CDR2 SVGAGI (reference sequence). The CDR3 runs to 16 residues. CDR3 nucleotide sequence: TGTGCCAGCACCAAACCGGGACTAGCGGGGCACAATGAGCAGTTCTTC. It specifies CASTKPGLAGHNEQFF.

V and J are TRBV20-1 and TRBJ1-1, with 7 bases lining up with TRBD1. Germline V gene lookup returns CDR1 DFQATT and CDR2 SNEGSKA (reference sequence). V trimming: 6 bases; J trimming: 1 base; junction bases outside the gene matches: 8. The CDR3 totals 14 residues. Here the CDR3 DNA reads TGCAGTGCCAGACCCAGGGGGTGGAACACTGAAGCTTTCTTT. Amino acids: CSARPRGWNTEAFF.

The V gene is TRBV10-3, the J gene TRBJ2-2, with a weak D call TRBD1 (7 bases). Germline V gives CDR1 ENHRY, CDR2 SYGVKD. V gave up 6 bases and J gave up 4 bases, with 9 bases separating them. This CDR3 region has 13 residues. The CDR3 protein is CAIRQGGTGELFF. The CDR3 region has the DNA TGTGCCATCAGGCAGGGGGGCACCGGGGAGCTGTTTTTT.

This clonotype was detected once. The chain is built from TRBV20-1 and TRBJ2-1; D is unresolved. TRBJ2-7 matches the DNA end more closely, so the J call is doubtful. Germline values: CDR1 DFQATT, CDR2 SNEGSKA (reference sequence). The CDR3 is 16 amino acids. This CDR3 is CSARSLVGHLYNEQYF. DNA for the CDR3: TGCAGTGCTAGAAGCCTGGTAGGCCACCTTTACAATGAGCAGTACTTC.

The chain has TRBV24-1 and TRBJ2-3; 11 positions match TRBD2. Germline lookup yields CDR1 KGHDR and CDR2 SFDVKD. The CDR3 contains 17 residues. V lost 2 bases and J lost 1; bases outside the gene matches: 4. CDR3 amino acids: CATSDSRLAGRTDTQYF. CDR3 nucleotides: TGTGCCACCAGTGATTCCCGACTAGCGGGACGCACAGATACGCAGTATTTT.

This chain's CDR3 is CASTLTGPYSGANVLTF. The CDR3 DNA reads as TGTGCCAGCACCCTGACAGGCCCGTACTCTGGGGCCAACGTCCTGACTTTC. The V gene is TRBV12-3 or TRBV12-4, the J gene TRBJ2-6; the D gene is possibly TRBD1 (6 bases). The CDR3 extends over 17 amino acids. The ends were cut back, 7 bases at V and 0 bases at J, with 16 bases in the middle.

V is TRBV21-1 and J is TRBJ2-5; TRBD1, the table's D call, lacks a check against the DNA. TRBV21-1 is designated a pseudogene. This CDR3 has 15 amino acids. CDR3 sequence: CASTSNMDSQETQYF. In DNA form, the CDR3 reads TGTGCCAGCACCTCAAATATGGACAGTCAAGAGACCCAGTACTTC.

The CDR3 DNA reads TGTGCCAGCAGTGGCAGCAGGGTTGACAAAAACATTCAGTACTTC. Its protein product is CASSGSRVDKNIQYF. The chain combines TRBV6-1 with TRBJ2-4, with a possible D match to TRBD1 (5 bases). V shed 4 bases and J shed 3 bases, with 13 bases lying between them. CDR3 length: 15 amino acids. Germline assignment: CDR1 MNHNS and CDR2 SASEGT.

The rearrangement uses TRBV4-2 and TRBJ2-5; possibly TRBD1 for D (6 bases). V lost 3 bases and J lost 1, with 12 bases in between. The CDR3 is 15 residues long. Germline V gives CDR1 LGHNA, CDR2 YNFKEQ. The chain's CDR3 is CASSQPGQFQETQYF. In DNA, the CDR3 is TGTGCCAGCAGCCAGCCAGGACAGTTCCAAGAGACCCAGTACTTC.

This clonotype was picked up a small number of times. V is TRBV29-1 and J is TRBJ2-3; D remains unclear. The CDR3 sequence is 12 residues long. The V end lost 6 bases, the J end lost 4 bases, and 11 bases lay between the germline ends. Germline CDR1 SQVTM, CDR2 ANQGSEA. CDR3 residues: CSVAPRADTQYF. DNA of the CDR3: TGCAGCGTAGCCCCCCGGGCAGATACGCAGTATTTT.

CDR3 bases: TGCAGTGCTAGCAGGGGGATGGACTACGAGCAGTACTTC. This encodes CSASRGMDYEQYF. The V and J genes are TRBV20-1 and TRBJ2-7; 7 nucleotides align to TRBD1. Germline CDR1 is DFQATT and CDR2 is SNEGSKA (reference sequence). The CDR3 sequence is 13 residues long. The V gene end was trimmed by 3 bases and the J gene end by 3 bases; junction bases not matched to a gene: 5.

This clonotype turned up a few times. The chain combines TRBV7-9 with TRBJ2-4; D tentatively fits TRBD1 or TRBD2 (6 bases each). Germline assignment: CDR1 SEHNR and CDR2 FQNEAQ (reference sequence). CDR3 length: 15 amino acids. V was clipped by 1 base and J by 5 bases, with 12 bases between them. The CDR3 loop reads CASSLVTGGENIQYF. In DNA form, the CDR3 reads TGTGCCAGCAGCTTAGTAACCGGGGGCGAAAACATTCAGTACTTC.

The chain's CDR3 is CASTLSSGGPHNEQFF. Written as DNA, the CDR3 is TGCGCCAGCACCCTCAGTAGCGGGGGGCCCCACAATGAGCAGTTCTTC. This chain uses TRBV5-1 with TRBJ2-1, with 10 positions matching TRBD2. Germline CDR1 reads SGHRS; CDR2 reads YFSETQ. This CDR3 region has 16 residues. The junction had 11 bases not matched to a gene; V was cut back by 6 bases and J by 5 bases.

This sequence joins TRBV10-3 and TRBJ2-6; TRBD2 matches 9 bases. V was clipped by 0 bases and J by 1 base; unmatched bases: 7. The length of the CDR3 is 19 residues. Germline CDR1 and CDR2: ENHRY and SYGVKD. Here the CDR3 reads CAISESFASGASGANVLTF. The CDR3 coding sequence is TGTGCCATCAGTGAGTCCTTCGCTAGCGGGGCATCTGGGGCCAACGTCCTGACTTTC.

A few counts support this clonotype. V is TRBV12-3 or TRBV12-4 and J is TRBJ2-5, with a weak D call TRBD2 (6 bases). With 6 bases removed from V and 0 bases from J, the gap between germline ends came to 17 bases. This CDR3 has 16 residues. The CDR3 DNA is TGTGCCAGCAGAGGAGGGTGGGGGACCGACCAAGAGACCCAGTACTTC. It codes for CASRGGWGTDQETQYF.